This T cell receptor (beta chain) was identified in a study of cytomegalovirus exposure and HLA in healthy donors. Study-level information: Previous work identified 117 million unique TCR beta sequences from roughly 170 million T cells.

Amplification used 60 Vbeta primers and 13 Jbeta primers. The method was immunoSEQ multiplex PCR; TCRdb's version includes in-frame clones alone and lacks a portion of them. The table lists under 200,000 clones, 78% of them singletons, with 2.5% to 4% in the top ten. The table lists this clone with a few counts. Its target is not known. Deletions cut 5 bases from V and 0 bases from J, with 17 bases between. This CDR3 has 16 residues. CDR1 is LNHDA, CDR2 SQIVND, per germline (reference sequence). Study results and limitations: The study designated some 180 TCR beta chains cytomegalovirus-associated.

Sequencing used PBMCs. The genes are TRBV19 and TRBJ2-7, with D maybe TRBD2 (6 bases). The sequence was obtained from a woman in her forties or fifties in good health and CMV-seropositive. The CDR3 sequence: CASSLSLAGSSYEQYF. The CDR3 nucleotides are TGTGCCAGTAGTCTCTCCCTCGCGGGGAGCTCCTACGAGCAGTACTTC.